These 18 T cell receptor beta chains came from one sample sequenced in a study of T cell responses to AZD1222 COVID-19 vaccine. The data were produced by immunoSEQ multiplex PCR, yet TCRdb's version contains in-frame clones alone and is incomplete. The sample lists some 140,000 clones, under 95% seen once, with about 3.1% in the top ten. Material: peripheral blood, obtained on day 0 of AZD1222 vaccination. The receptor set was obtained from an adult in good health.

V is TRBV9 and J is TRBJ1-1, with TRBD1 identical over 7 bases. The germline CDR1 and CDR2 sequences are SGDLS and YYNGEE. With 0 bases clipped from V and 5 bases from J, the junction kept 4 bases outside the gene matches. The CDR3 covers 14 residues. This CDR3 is CASSVEGAGTEAFF. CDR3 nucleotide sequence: TGTGCCAGCAGCGTAGAGGGGGCTGGGACTGAAGCTTTCTTT. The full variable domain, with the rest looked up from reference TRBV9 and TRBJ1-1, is DSGVTQTPKHLITATGQRVTLRCSPRSGDLSVYWYQQSLDQGLQFLIQYYNGEERAKGNILERFSAQQFPDLHSELNLSSLELGDSALYFCASSVEGAGTEAFFGQGTRLTVV.

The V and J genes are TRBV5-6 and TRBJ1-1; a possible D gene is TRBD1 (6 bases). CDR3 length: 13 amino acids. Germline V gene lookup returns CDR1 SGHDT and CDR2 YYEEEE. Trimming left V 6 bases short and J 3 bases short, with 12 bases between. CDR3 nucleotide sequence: TGTGCCAGCACCCATTACAGGGACACTGAAGCTTTCTTT. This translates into CASTHYRDTEAFF.

The CDR3 DNA follows: TGTGCCAGCAGTCCGGGACATCTCTACGAGCAGTACTTC. Protein sequence: CASSPGHLYEQYF. This sequence joins TRBV27 and TRBJ2-7, with D possibly matching TRBD1 (6 bases). Trimming removed 5 bases from V and 3 bases from J, with 11 bases in between. The CDR3 sequence is 13 residues long. Germline-derived CDR1 and CDR2 are MNHEY and SMNVEV (reference sequence).

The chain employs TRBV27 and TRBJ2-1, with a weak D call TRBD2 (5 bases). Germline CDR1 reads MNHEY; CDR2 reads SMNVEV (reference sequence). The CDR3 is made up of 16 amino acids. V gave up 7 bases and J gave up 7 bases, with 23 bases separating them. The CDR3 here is CASTTKRTRDENEQFF. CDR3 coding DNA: TGTGCCAGCACCACTAAAAGGACTCGCGACGAGAATGAGCAGTTCTTC.

As DNA, the CDR3 is TGCGCCAGCAGCTCAGGGACTAGCGGCCTCAATGAGCAGTTCTTC. This sequence encodes CASSSGTSGLNEQFF. The V gene is TRBV5-1, the J gene TRBJ2-1; 11 nucleotides match TRBD2. Trimming took 3 bases from V and 6 from J; bases not matched to a gene: 5. The CDR3 is made up of 15 amino acids. Germline CDR1 reads SGHRS; CDR2 reads YFSETQ. Using reference TRBV5-1 and TRBJ2-1 for the parts outside the CDR3, the full variable domain is KAGVTQTPRYLIKTRGQQVTLSCSPISGHRSVSWYQQTPGQGLQFLFEYFSETQRNKGNFPGRFSGRQFSNSRSEMNVSTLELGDSALYLCASSSGTSGLNEQFFGPGTRLTVL.

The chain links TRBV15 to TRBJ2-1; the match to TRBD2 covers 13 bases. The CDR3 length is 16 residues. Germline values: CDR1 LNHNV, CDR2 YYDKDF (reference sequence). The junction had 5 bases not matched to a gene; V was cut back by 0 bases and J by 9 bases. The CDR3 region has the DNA TGTGCCACCAGCAGAGAGGGGACTAGCGGGAAAATTGAGCAGTTCTTC. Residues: CATSREGTSGKIEQFF.

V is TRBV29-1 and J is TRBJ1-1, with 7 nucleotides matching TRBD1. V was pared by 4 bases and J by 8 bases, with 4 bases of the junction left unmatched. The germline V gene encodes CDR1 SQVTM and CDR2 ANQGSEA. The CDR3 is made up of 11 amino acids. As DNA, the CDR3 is TGCAGCGTTGTAGGGACAGCAGAAGCTTTCTTT. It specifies CSVVGTAEAFF.

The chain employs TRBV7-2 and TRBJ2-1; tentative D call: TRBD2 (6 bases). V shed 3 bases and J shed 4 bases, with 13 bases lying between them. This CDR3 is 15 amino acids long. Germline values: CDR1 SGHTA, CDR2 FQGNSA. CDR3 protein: CASSFSASAYNEQFF. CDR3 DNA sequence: TGTGCCAGCAGCTTTAGCGCTAGCGCGTACAATGAGCAGTTCTTC.

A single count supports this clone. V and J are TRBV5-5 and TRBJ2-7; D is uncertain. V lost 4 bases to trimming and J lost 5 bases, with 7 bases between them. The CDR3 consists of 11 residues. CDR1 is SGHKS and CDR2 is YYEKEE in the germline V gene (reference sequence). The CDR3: CASSPQNEQYF. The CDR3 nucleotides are TGTGCCAGCAGCCCTCAGAACGAGCAGTACTTC. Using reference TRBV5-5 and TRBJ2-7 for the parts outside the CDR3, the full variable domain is DAGVTQSPTHLIKTRGQQVTLRCSPISGHKSVSWYQQVLGQGPQFIFQYYEKEERGRGNFPDRFSARQFPNYSSELNVNALLLGDSALYLCASSPQNEQYFGPGTRLTVT.

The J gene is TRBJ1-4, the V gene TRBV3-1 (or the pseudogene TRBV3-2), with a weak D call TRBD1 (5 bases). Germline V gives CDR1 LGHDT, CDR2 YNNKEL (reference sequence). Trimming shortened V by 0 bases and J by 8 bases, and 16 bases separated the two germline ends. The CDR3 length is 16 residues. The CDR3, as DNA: TGTGCCAGCAGCCAAGATCGTACCAGGACAAAGGAAAAACTGTTTTTT. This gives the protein CASSQDRTRTKEKLFF.

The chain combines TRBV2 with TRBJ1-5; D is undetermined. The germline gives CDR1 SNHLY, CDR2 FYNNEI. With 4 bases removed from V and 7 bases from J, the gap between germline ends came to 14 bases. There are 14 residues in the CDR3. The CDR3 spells CASSGTSKVQPQHF. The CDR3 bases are TGTGCCAGCAGTGGGACCTCTAAGGTCCAGCCCCAGCATTTT.

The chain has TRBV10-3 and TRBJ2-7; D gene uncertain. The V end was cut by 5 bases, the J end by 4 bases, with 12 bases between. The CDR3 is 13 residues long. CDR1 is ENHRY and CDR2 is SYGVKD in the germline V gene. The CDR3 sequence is CAISRDYAYEQYF. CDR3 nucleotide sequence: TGTGCCATCAGTAGGGATTACGCTTACGAGCAGTACTTC.

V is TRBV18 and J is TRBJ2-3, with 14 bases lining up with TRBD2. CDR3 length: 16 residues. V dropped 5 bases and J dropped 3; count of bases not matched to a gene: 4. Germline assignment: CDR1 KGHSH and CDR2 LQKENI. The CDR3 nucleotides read TGTGCCAGCTCATTCCGGACTAGCGGGAGGACAGATACGCAGTATTTT. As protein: CASSFRTSGRTDTQYF.

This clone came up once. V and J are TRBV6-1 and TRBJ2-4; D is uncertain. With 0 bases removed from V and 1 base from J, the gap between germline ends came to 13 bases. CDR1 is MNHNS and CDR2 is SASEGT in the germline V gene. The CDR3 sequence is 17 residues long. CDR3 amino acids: CASSEALGSRAKNIQYF. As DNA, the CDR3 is TGTGCCAGCAGTGAAGCGTTGGGCTCCCGGGCCAAAAACATTCAGTACTTC.

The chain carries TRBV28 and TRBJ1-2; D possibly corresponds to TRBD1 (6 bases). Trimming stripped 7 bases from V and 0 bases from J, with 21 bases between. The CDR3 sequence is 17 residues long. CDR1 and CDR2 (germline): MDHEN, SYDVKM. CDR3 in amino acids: CASNPVSTGTANYGYTF. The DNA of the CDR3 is TGTGCCAGCAACCCAGTTTCCACAGGGACCGCTAACTATGGCTACACCTTC.

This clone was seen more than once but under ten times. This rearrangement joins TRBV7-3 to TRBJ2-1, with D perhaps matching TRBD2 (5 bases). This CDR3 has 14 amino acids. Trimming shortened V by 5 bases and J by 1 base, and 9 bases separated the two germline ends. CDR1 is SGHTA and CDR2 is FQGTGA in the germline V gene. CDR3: CASSPRGSYNEQFF. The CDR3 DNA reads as TGTGCCAGCAGCCCTCGGGGTTCCTACAATGAGCAGTTCTTC.

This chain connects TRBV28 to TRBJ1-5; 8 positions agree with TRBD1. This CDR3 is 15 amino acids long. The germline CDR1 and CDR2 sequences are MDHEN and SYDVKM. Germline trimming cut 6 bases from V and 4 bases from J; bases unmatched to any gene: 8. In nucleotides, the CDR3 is TGTGCCAGCAGCCCGATTACAGGGGGTAATCAGCCCCAGCATTTT. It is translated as CASSPITGGNQPQHF.

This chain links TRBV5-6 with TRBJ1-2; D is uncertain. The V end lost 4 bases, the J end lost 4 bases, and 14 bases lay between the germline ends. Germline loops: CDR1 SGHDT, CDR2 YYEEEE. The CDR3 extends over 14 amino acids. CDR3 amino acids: CASSPLGQPYGYTF. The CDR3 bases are TGTGCCAGCAGCCCCTTAGGCCAGCCCTATGGCTACACCTTC.